This TCR beta chain was captured in a study of T cell responses to AZD1222 COVID-19 vaccine (dated by TCRdb to about 2021). Describing the broader study: Because spike-specific TCR depth and breadth did not differ between the two schedules, AZD1222 recipients who got a second dose at roughly 4 weeks were pooled with those who got a second dose at roughly 12 weeks. TCR sequencing was performed for 230 to 250 trial participants, of whom some 200 were given two doses of AZD1222 and some 26 were given two doses of MenACWY control vaccine. Enrollment into the trials was organized by age into subgroups of 18-55, 56-69 and 70-plus years, and those subgroups contained roughly 160, 29 and 62 TCR-sequenced participants, respectively.

There are 14 amino acids in the CDR3, from cysteine to phenylalanine inclusive. Kept here is only the CDR3 DNA, which spans 42 bases and is read in frame from base 1. CDR1 and CDR2 are drawn from the germline V gene: SGHAT, FQNNGV. The junction carries 6 bases between V and J, which are trimmed by 4 bases and 0 bases respectively. The CDR3 regions of human TCRbeta chains were analyzed by immunosequencing. The authors processed their data as follows. Repertoire TCRs were checked for matches against a reference library of SARS-CoV-2-specific TCRs that had been generated using the MIRA antigen-specificity platform. Breadth was defined as the fraction of unique TCRs that were SARS-CoV-2-associated. Depth was defined as the fraction of total T cells that were SARS-CoV-2-associated. Using the MIRA data, each spike-specific TCR was mapped to the spike region that the TCR reacts to and placed in a CD4 or CD8 class. Log10-transformed breadth and depth values were compared by one-way ANOVA with Sidak's multiple comparisons tests. TCRdb carries this immuneACCESS record with in-frame sequences only. Its versions omit some clonotypes, under half of them owing to an unresolved V gene in the studies checked, with the rest unexplained. V, J and clone size derive from that table, while D and trimming were established from the DNA sequence. For this sample there are fewer than 110,000 clones; over 75% appear just once. Of the sample, approximately 20% is held by the ten largest clones.

The label giving this sample's time point can be read as: baseline before first vaccination. Samples from vaccinated people were obtained from the UK trials COV001 and COV002, which included a single-blind randomized controlled phase 2/3 trial of AZD1222 (ChAdOx1 nCoV-19) in healthy adults. For TCRbeta chain sequencing, PBMC samples from trial participants were taken at day 0 and at day 28 after the second dose. Turning to this clone: No cognate antigen has been identified for it. No much larger clonotype is one base removed from it; base qualities were not supplied.

Beyond this particular receptor, the publication reports: Conclusions about previously exposed vaccinees were limited because only a handful of AZD1222 recipients were SARS-CoV-2 seropositive at baseline. Vaccine-associated CD4 TCRs spanned the whole spike protein, with dominant responses in regions 160-218 and 743-854. After two AZD1222 doses, both the breadth and the depth of spike-specific TCRs were significantly higher than at day 0 and than in MenACWY recipients. Participants were mostly white British and included more females than males, and it was suggested by the authors that clonal diversity may have been underestimated. In the small 56-69-year group, the increase in depth fell short of significance, most likely because of low power. Because no day 14 peak-response samples were available, the repertoires could be characterized only after the peak T cell response. Reportedly, close to half of the unique spike-specific TCRs recognized epitopes lying outside the regions that are mutated in the B.1.351 and B.1.1.7 variants.

The sample was peripheral blood, taken on day 0 of AZD1222 vaccination. The receptor was derived from an adult in good health. The chain joins TRBV11-2 to TRBJ1-4; a tentative D match to TRBD1 spans 5 bases. The DNA sequence reads TGTGCCAGCAGCTCACAGGCAACTAATGAAAAACTGTTTTTT. This yields the protein CASSSQATNEKLFF.